Below are 2 T cell receptor beta chains sequenced from a single sample in a study of shared clonotypes between healthy human individuals. Using immunoSEQ multiplex PCR, the repertoire was profiled, and TCRdb retains in-frame clones only, with some absent. The sample comprises roughly 1 million clones, under 80% of which are singletons, and 1.2% to 1.5% rests with the top ten. The sample taken for sequencing was memory CD4+ T cells sorted from blood. Subset of the sample: CD45RA-negative fraction. Every receptor here comes from a young man in good health.

V and J are TRBV28 and TRBJ1-2, with a weak D call TRBD1 (6 bases). This CDR3 is 13 amino acids long. Germline loops: CDR1 MDHEN, CDR2 SYDVKM. V lost 10 bases and J lost 0, with 12 bases in between. DNA for the CDR3: TGTGCCACCGAGGGGGGGACTAACTATGGCTACACCTTC. Protein product: CATEGGTNYGYTF.

This rearrangement joins TRBV13 to TRBJ1-2, with D maybe TRBD1 (6 bases). The CDR3 is 12 residues long. Between the trimmed V and J ends, which lost 5 bases and 7 bases, there was a span of 11 bases. CDR1 and CDR2 (germline): PRHDT, FYEKMQ (reference sequence). In nucleotides, the CDR3 is TGTGCCAGCAGCCGTACAGGGTCTGGCTACACCTTC. It encodes CASSRTGSGYTF.